This paragraph covers one T cell receptor beta chain sequence. Its antigen is not identified. V gave up 3 bases and J gave up 7 bases; unmatched junction bases: 14. The germline V gene encodes CDR1 SQVTM and CDR2 ANQGSEA. The CDR3 has 16 residues. Primers included in the PCR were 60 Vbeta and 13 Jbeta primers. Sequencing was performed with immunoSEQ multiplex PCR; in TCRdb, only in-frame clones are kept and a portion is missing. The repertoire holds some 140,000 clones, with 73% as singletons. The data derive from a study of cytomegalovirus exposure and HLA in healthy donors. Study-wide results and caveats: Cytomegalovirus-associated status was assigned to around 160 TCR beta chains. Productive rates of about 87% or about 30% were seen for most TCR beta V segments in an earlier analysis. Apparent HLA restriction characterized most CMV-associated TCR beta chains in a later analysis.

The sequence was collected from a woman aged 35 to 49 in good health and CMV-seronegative. V and J are TRBV29-1 and TRBJ2-3, with TRBD2 matching 9 bases. Sequences were obtained from PBMCs. The CDR3 DNA reads as TGCAGCGTTGATTCCCCCGCGGGGGGGTCCGACCATACGCAGTATTTT. Translating gives CSVDSPAGGSDHTQYF.